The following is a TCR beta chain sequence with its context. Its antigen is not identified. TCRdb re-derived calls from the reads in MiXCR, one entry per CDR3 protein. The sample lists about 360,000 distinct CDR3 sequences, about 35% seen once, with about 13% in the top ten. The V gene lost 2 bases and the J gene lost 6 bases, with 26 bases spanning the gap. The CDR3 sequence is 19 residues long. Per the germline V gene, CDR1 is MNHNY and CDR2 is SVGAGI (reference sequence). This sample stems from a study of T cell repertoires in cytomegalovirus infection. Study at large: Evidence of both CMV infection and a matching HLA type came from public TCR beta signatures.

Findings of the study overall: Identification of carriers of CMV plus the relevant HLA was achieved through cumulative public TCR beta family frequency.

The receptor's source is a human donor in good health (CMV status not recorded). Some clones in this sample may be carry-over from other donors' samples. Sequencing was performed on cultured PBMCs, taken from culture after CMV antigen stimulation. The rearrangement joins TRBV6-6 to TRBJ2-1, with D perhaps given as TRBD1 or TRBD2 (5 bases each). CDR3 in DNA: TGTGCCAGCAGTTACCCCAGTACACCGGGACGGTACTCGGTCAATGAGCAGTTCTTC. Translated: CASSYPSTPGRYSVNEQFF.